The 11 T cell receptor beta chains listed next were all sequenced from one sample in a study of OX40 agonist ivuxolimab in advanced cancers. Data came from immunoSEQ multiplex PCR; TCRdb stores just in-frame clones and leaves some out. The sample has approximately 87,000 clones, approximately 88% seen once. Source: CD4+ or CD8+ T cells sorted from blood, taken in a trial of the OX40 agonist ivuxolimab. The receptors here all came from an adult with an advanced solid tumor such as melanoma, head and neck, liver or kidney cancer.

This chain links TRBV6-6 with TRBJ1-1, with 7 bases fitting TRBD1. Germline lookup yields CDR1 MNHNY and CDR2 SVGAGI (reference sequence). The CDR3 contains 13 residues. V lost 5 bases and J lost 5; bases outside the gene matches: 5. CDR3 in amino acids: CASSPQGKTEAFF. Here the CDR3 DNA reads TGTGCCAGCAGTCCACAGGGGAAAACTGAAGCTTTCTTT.

The chain joins TRBV29-1 to TRBJ2-1, with D perhaps TRBD1 (5 bases). Trimming left V 0 bases short and J 2 bases short, with 14 bases between. The CDR3 covers 16 residues. Looked up from germline, CDR1 is SQVTM and CDR2 is ANQGSEA. The CDR3 sequence: CSVEDLDAGTYNEQFF. The CDR3 DNA reads TGCAGCGTTGAAGATTTGGATGCAGGGACCTACAATGAGCAGTTCTTC.

This clone has only a few counts. The J gene is TRBJ2-5, the V gene TRBV5-1, with 10 nucleotides matching TRBD2. Per germline, CDR1 SGHRS and CDR2 YFSETQ. Germline trimming cut 4 bases from V and 5 bases from J; bases unmatched to any gene: 8. CDR3 length: 15 amino acids. The CDR3 region has the DNA TGCGCCAGCAGCATCCTAGCGGGAGTTGCGGAGACCCAGTACTTC. Encoded protein: CASSILAGVAETQYF.

The V gene is TRBV20-1, the J gene TRBJ2-5; possible D gene TRBD2, 5 bases. The germline V gene encodes CDR1 DFQATT and CDR2 SNEGSKA (reference sequence). The ends were cut back, 7 bases at V and 4 bases at J, with 10 bases in the middle. The CDR3 loop spans 11 amino acids. CDR3 in amino acids: CSGGERETQYF. The CDR3, as DNA: TGCAGTGGGGGAGAGCGAGAGACCCAGTACTTC.

This chain connects TRBV19 to TRBJ1-2; TRBD1 matches at 7 bases. The CDR3 totals 13 residues. Germline CDR1 is LNHDA and CDR2 is SQIVND (reference sequence). V lost 5 bases, J lost 5 bases, and 5 bases stayed unmatched. The chain's CDR3 is CASSDREVYGYTF. CDR3 coding DNA: TGTGCCAGTAGTGACAGGGAGGTATATGGCTACACCTTC.

This chain uses TRBV10-3 with TRBJ2-5; possible D gene TRBD2, 6 bases. Trimming pared 9 bases from V and 4 bases from J, leaving 24 bases between. Germline V gives CDR1 ENHRY, CDR2 SYGVKD. CDR3 length: 16 amino acids. The CDR3 protein is CAISGESLGQGETQYF. In DNA form, the CDR3 reads TGTGCCATTTCGGGAGAAAGCTTGGGCCAGGGAGAGACCCAGTACTTC.

The rearrangement joins TRBV28 to TRBJ1-1; 8 positions agree with TRBD1. The CDR3 sequence is 13 residues long. Trimming took 5 bases from V and 10 from J; bases not matched to a gene: 9. Germline CDR1 is MDHEN and CDR2 is SYDVKM. The CDR3 is CASSPRDRSGAFF. The DNA of the CDR3 is TGTGCCAGCAGTCCCAGGGACAGGAGCGGAGCTTTCTTT. Together with reference TRBV28 and TRBJ1-1, the CDR3 gives the full variable domain: DVKVTQSSRYLVKRTGEKVFLECVQDMDHENMFWYRQDPGLGLRLIYFSYDVKMKEKGDIPEGYSVSREKKERFSLILESASTNQTSMYLCASSPRDRSGAFFGQGTRLTVV.

The genes are TRBV11-2 and TRBJ1-4; D ambiguous. This CDR3 comprises 14 residues. The germline V gene has CDR1 SGHAT and CDR2 FQNNGV. V lost 2 bases and J 7 bases, leaving 11 bases between the germline ends. The CDR3 protein is CASSLSLNGEKLFF. CDR3 sequence (DNA): TGTGCCAGCAGCTTAAGCCTGAATGGTGAAAAACTGTTTTTT.

The chain couples TRBV5-4 to TRBJ2-3; 11 nucleotides align to TRBD2. Germline lookup yields CDR1 SGHNT and CDR2 YYREEE (reference sequence). The CDR3 spans 17 residues. Trimming took 4 bases from V and 4 from J; bases not matched to a gene: 11. The CDR3 DNA sequence: TGTGCCAGCAGCACCACCTCCGGGACTAGCGGCGCAGATACGCAGTATTTT. As protein: CASSTTSGTSGADTQYF.

The V call is TRBV12-5, the J call TRBJ2-3, with 13 bases matching TRBD2. This CDR3 is 16 amino acids long. Germline assignment: CDR1 LGHNT and CDR2 FRNRAP. After removal of 6 bases from V and 2 bases from J, the junction contained 5 bases not matched to a gene. The CDR3 reads CASGSGLAGYTDTQYF. The CDR3 region has the DNA TGTGCTAGTGGGTCGGGACTAGCGGGGTACACAGATACGCAGTATTTT.

V gene TRBV7-9 combines with J gene TRBJ2-7, with 7 positions matching TRBD1. V was clipped by 1 base and J by 3 bases; unmatched bases: 6. Germline CDR1 SEHNR, CDR2 FQNEAQ (reference sequence). The CDR3 runs 15 residues. The CDR3 nucleotides read TGTGCCAGCAGCTTAGACCCCGGGACAGTCTACGAGCAGTACTTC. Its protein product is CASSLDPGTVYEQYF.